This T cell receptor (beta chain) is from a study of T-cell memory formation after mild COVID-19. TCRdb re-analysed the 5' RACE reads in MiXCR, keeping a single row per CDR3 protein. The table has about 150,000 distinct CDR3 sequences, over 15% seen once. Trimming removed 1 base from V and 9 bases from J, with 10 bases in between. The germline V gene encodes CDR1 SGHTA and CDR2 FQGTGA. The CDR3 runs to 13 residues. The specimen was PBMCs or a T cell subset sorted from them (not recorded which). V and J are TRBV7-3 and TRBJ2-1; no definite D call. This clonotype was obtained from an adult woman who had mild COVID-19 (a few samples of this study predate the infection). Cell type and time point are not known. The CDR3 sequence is CASSLRVEAEQFF. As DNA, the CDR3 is TGTGCCAGCAGCTTAAGGGTAGAGGCTGAGCAGTTCTTC.